The present entry profiles one T cell receptor (beta chain) with its context. Its specificity is unknown. Amplification used 60 Vbeta primers and 13 Jbeta primers. This table comes from immunoSEQ multiplex PCR, and its TCRdb copy is limited to in-frame clones, with some not included. This table has some 150,000 clones, around four fifths appearing once. The sample belongs to a study of cytomegalovirus exposure and HLA in healthy donors. Whole-study results and caveats: Researchers counted around 180 TCR beta chains as cytomegalovirus-associated.

With 2 bases removed from V and 1 base from J, the gap between germline ends came to 16 bases. The CDR3 totals 17 residues. Germline CDR1 and CDR2: SNHLY and FYNNEI. The V gene is TRBV2, the J gene TRBJ2-3; D might be TRBD2 (5 bases). Material for sequencing was PBMCs. The sequence came from a man in his fifties in good health and CMV-seropositive. The chain's CDR3 is CASSEMGDGLGTDTQYF. CDR3 coding DNA: TGTGCCAGCAGTGAAATGGGAGACGGACTCGGCACAGATACGCAGTATTTT. The full variable domain, in which reference TRBV2 and TRBJ2-3 provide the parts outside the CDR3, is EPEVTQTPSHQVTQMGQEVILRCVPISNHLYFYWYRQILGQKVEFLVSFYNNEISEKSEIFDDQFSVERPDGSNFTLKIRSTKLEDSAMYFCASSEMGDGLGTDTQYFGPGTRLTVL.